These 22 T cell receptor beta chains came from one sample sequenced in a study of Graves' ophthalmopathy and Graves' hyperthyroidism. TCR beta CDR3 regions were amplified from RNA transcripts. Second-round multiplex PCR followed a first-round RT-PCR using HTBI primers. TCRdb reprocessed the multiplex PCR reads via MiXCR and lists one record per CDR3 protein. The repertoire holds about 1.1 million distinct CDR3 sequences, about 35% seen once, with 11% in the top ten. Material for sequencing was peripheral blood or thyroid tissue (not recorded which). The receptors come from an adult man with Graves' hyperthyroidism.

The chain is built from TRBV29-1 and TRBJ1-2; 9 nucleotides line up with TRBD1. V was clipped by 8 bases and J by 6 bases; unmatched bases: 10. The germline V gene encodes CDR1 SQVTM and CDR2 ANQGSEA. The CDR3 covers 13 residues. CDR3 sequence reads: CSLWTGEDNGYTF. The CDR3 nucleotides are TGCAGCCTTTGGACAGGGGAGGATAATGGCTACACCTTC. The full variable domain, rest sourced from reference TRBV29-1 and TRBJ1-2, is SAVISQKPSRDICQRGTSLTIQCQVDSQVTMMFWYRQQPGQSLTLIATANQGSEATYESGFVIDKFPISRPNLTFSTLTVSNMSPEDSSIYLCSLWTGEDNGYTFGSGTRLTVV.

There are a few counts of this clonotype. CDR3 bases: TGTGCCAGCCAGACACTAGGAGGACAAGAGACCCAGTACTTC. Protein product: CASQTLGGQETQYF. This sequence joins TRBV2 and TRBJ2-5, with D maybe TRBD2 (5 bases). Germline CDR1 reads SNHLY; CDR2 reads FYNNEI. The length of the CDR3 is 14 residues. V gave up 8 bases and J gave up 2 bases, with 15 bases separating them.

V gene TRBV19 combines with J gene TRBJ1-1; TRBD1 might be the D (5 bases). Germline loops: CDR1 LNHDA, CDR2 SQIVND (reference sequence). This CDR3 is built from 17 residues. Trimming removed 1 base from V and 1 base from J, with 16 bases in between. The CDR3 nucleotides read TGTGCCAGTAGTATAGCTGGGCCAGGGTACGGGAACACTGAAGCTTTCTTT. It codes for CASSIAGPGYGNTEAFF.

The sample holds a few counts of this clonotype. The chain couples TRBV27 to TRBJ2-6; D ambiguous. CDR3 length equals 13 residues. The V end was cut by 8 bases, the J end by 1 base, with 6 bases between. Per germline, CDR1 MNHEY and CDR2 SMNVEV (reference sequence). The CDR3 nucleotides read TGTGCCAGCCTAAGATCTGGGGCCAACGTCCTGACTTTC. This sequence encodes CASLRSGANVLTF.

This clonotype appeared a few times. As DNA, the CDR3 is TGCGCCAGCAGCTTTGACCCATCGAAAGGCACTGAAGCTTTCTTT. Translation: CASSFDPSKGTEAFF. This chain joins TRBV5-1 and TRBJ1-1, with D unclear. The germline V gene encodes CDR1 SGHRS and CDR2 YFSETQ. CDR3 length: 15 amino acids. V lost 2 bases, J lost 4 bases, and 15 bases lay in between.

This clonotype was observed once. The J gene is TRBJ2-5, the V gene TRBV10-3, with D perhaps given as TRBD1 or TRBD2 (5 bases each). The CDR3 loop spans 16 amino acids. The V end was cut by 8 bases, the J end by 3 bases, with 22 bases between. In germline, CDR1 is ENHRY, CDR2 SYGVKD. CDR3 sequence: CAIQPSAPGPKETQYF. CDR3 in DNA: TGTGCCATCCAGCCCAGCGCACCGGGGCCAAAAGAGACCCAGTACTTC.

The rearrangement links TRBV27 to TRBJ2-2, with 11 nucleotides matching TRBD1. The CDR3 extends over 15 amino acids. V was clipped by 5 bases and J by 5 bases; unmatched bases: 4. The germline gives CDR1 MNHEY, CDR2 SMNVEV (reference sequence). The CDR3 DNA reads TGTGCCAGCAGTACCCGGGACAGGGGGACCGGGGAGCTGTTTTTT. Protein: CASSTRDRGTGELFF.

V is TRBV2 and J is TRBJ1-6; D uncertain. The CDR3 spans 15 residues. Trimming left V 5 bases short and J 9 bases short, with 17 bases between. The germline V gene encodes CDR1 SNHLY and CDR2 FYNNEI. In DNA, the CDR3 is TGTGCCAGCAGTTTGGACGGACCTACGGGTTCACCCCTCCACTTT. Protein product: CASSLDGPTGSPLHF.

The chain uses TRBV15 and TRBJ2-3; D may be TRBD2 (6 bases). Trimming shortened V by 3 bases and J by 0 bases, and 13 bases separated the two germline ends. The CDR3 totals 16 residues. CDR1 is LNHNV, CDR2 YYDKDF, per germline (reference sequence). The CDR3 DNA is TGTGCCACCAGCAGGGGACTCACCACTAGCACAGATACGCAGTATTTT. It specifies CATSRGLTTSTDTQYF.

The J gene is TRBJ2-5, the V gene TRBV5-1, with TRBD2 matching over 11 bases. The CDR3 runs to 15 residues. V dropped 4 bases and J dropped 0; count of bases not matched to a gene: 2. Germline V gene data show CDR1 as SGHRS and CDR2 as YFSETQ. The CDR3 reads CASSTTSGNQETQYF. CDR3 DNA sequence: TGCGCCAGCAGCACGACTAGCGGGAACCAAGAGACCCAGTACTTC.

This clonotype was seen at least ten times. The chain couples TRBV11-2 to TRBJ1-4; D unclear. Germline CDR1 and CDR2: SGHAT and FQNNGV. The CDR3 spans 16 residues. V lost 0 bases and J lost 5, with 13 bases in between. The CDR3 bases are TGTGCCAGCAGCTTAGATCTCGGGGTCCTCAATGAAAAACTGTTTTTT. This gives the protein CASSLDLGVLNEKLFF.

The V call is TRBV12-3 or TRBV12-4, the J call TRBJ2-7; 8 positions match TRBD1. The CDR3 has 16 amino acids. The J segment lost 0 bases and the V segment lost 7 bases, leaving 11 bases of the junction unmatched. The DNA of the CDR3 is TGTGCCAGCACTTCGACGGACAGGGAGTCCTCCTACGAGCAGTACTTC. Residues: CASTSTDRESSYEQYF.

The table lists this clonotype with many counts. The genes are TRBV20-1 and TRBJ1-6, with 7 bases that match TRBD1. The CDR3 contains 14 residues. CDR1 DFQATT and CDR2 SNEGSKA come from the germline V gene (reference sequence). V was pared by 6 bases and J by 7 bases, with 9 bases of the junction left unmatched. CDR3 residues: CSAPTAGGNSPLHF. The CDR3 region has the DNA TGCAGTGCCCCTACCGCAGGGGGGAATTCACCCCTCCACTTT.

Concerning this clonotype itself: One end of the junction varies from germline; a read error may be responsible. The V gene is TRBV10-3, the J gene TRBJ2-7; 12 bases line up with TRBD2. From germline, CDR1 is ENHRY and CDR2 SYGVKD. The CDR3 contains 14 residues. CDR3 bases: TGTGCCAGCAGTGCGCCGGGACTAGCGGGCAAGCAGTACTTC. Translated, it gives CASSAPGLAGKQYF.

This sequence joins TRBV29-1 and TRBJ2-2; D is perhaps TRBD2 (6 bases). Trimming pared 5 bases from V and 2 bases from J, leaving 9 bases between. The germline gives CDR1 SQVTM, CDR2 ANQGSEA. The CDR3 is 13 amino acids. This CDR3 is CSVKGGNTGELFF. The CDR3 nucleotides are TGCAGCGTTAAGGGAGGAAACACCGGGGAGCTGTTTTTT.

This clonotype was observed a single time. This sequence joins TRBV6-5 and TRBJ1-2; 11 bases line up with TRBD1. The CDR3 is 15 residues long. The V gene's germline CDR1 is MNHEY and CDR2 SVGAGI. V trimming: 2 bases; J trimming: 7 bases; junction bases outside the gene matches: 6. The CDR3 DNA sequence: TGTGCCAGCAGTTACGCCGGGACAGGGGGGTTTGGCTACACCTTC. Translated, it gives CASSYAGTGGFGYTF.

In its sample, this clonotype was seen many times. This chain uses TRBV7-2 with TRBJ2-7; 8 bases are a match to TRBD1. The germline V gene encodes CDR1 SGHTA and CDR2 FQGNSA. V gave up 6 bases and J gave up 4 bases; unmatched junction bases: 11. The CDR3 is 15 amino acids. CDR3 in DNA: TGTGCCAGCAGGCCCTTAGGGGACAGGAGTTACGAGCAGTACTTC. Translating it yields CASRPLGDRSYEQYF.

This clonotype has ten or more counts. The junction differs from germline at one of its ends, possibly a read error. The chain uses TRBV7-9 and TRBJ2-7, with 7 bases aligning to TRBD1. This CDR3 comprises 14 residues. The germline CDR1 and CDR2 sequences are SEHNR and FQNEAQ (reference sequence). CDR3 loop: CASSVAGTAYEQYF. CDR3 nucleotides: TGTGCCAGCAGCGTAGCCGGGACAGCCTACGAGCAGTACTTC.

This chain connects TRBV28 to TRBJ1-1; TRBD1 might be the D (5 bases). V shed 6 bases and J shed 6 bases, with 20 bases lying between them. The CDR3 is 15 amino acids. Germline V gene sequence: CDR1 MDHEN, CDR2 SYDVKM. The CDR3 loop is CASRSTEGLGAEAFF. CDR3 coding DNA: TGTGCCAGCAGATCCACCGAGGGCTTGGGGGCTGAAGCTTTCTTT.

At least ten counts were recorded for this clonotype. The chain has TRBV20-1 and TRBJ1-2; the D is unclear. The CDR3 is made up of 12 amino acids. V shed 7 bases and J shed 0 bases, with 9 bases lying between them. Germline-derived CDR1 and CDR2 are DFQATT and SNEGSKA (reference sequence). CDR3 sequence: CSVAGSNYGYTF. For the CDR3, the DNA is TGCAGTGTAGCGGGATCTAACTATGGCTACACCTTC.

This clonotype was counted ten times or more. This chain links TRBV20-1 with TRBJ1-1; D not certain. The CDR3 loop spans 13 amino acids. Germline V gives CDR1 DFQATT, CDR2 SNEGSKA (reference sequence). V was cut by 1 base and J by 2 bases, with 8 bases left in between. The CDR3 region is CSARVEGNTEAFF. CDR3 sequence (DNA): TGCAGTGCTAGAGTTGAAGGTAACACTGAAGCTTTCTTT.

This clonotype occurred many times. As DNA, the CDR3 is TGTGCCAGCAGCTTAAAGTCGGGCTTTGAAAAACTGTTTTTT. Its translation is CASSLKSGFEKLFF. The V and J genes are TRBV7-9 and TRBJ1-4; no clear D gene. The CDR3 covers 14 residues. Deletions cut 2 bases from V and 7 bases from J, with 11 bases between. The V gene's germline CDR1 is SEHNR and CDR2 FQNEAQ (reference sequence).